Listed below are T cell receptor beta chains from one sample, sequenced in a study of cytomegalovirus exposure and HLA in healthy donors. TCRdb's table, derived via immunoSEQ multiplex PCR, lists solely in-frame clones and lacks some. The data show about 310,000 clones, approximately 85% seen once. Sample: PBMCs. The origin of the receptors is a man younger than 40 in good health and CMV-seronegative. Each CDR3 is given with its conserved first and last residue. D genes are given only for firm matches. Clone size is not always given. Where it is, it says once, few, many or a class for expanded clones.

V: TRBV14; size: -; J: TRBJ1-1; D: -; DNA: TGTGCCAGCAGCCAATTCACTTATTGGGGCGAGAACACTGAAGCTTTCTTT; CDR3: CASSQFTYWGENTEAFF
V: TRBV27; size: -; J: TRBJ2-2; D: -; DNA: TGTGCCAGCAGCCATTCGAACACCGGGGAGCTGTTTTTT; CDR3: CASSHSNTGELFF
V: TRBV18; size: -; J: TRBJ2-1; D: TRBD1; DNA: TGTGCCAGCTCCCAAAAACGGGACAGGAACAATGAGCAGTTCTTC; CDR3: CASSQKRDRNNEQFF
V: TRBV4-1; size: once; J: TRBJ2-3; D: -; DNA: TGCGCCAGCAGCCAAGGGCCCGTAGCGGGCACAGATACGCAGTATTTT; CDR3: CASSQGPVAGTDTQYF
V: TRBV9; size: once; J: TRBJ2-2; D: -; DNA: TGTGCCAGCAGCGTAGGAGGGGGCACCGGGGAGCTGTTTTTT; CDR3: CASSVGGGTGELFF
V: TRBV4-1; size: -; J: TRBJ2-7; D: TRBD1; DNA: TGCGCCAGCAGCCAAGTTGCAGGGGGCTCCTACGAGCAGTACTTC; CDR3: CASSQVAGGSYEQYF
V: TRBV10-3; size: -; J: TRBJ1-3; D: -; DNA: TGTGCCATCAGTGATTTCCCAGGGGCTGGAAACACCATATATTTT; CDR3: CAISDFPGAGNTIYF
V: TRBV19; size: once; J: TRBJ1-2; D: TRBD1; DNA: TGTGCCAGTAGTTGGCCGGGACAGAACTATGGCTACACCTTC; CDR3: CASSWPGQNYGYTF
V: TRBV18; size: -; J: TRBJ2-7; D: -; DNA: TGTGCCAGCTCACCAGCAACCGGGTTCACCTACGAGCAGTACTTC; CDR3: CASSPATGFTYEQYF
V: TRBV9; size: -; J: TRBJ2-7; D: -; DNA: TGTGCCAGCAGCGTAGGCGGATCCTACGAGCAGTACTTC; CDR3: CASSVGGSYEQYF
V: TRBV4-3; size: -; J: TRBJ1-1; D: -; DNA: TGCGCCAGCAGCCAAGATAGGTGGGCAGAGAACACTGAAGCTTTCTTT; CDR3: CASSQDRWAENTEAFF
V: TRBV2; size: -; J: TRBJ1-2; D: TRBD1; DNA: TGTGCCAGCAGTTGGGGACAGGGGACTAACTATGGCTACACCTTC; CDR3: CASSWGQGTNYGYTF
V: TRBV4-1; size: -; J: TRBJ1-6; D: TRBD1; DNA: TGCGCCAGCAGCCGGGGAACAGGGGATATGGCCCTCCACTTT; CDR3: CASSRGTGDMALHF
V: TRBV7-9; size: -; J: TRBJ2-1; D: TRBD2; DNA: TGTGCCAGCAGCCCGGGACTAGCGGGGGTCGATGAGCAGTTCTTC; CDR3: CASSPGLAGVDEQFF
V: TRBV9; size: -; J: TRBJ2-3; D: TRBD2; DNA: TGTGCCAGCAGCGTCTCTAGCGGTTCTAGCACAGATACGCAGTATTTT; CDR3: CASSVSSGSSTDTQYF
V: TRBV5-1; size: -; J: TRBJ2-6; D: -; DNA: TGCGCCAGCAGCCCTGTTGAGGGTGGACCCAACGTCCTGACTTTC; CDR3: CASSPVEGGPNVLTF
V: TRBV10-3; size: -; J: TRBJ1-2; D: -; DNA: TGTGCCATCACCGACGGACAATTTAAAGTTGGCTACACCTTC; CDR3: CAITDGQFKVGYTF
V: TRBV28; size: few; J: TRBJ1-2; D: TRBD1; DNA: TGTGCCAGCAGTCGACAGGGGGCGGTTAGCTACACCTTC; CDR3: CASSRQGAVSYTF
V: TRBV9; size: -; J: TRBJ2-3; D: -; DNA: TGTGCCAGCAGCGATTGGGGGGGCGGGGAAGATACGCAGTATTTT; CDR3: CASSDWGGGEDTQYF
V: TRBV19; size: -; J: TRBJ1-5; D: -; DNA: TGTGCCAGTACCTACGGGGGGGAGATCGGCAATCAGCCCCAGCATTTT; CDR3: CASTYGGEIGNQPQHF
V: TRBV27; size: -; J: TRBJ2-7; D: -; DNA: TGTGCCAGCAGTTCCTCGCCGCAGGGGATTTCCTACGAGCAGTACTTC; CDR3: CASSSSPQGISYEQYF
V: TRBV19; size: few; J: TRBJ1-4; D: -; DNA: TGTGCCAGTAGTAAGGACAGCCTGGCAACTAATGAAAAACTGTTTTTT; CDR3: CASSKDSLATNEKLFF
V: TRBV5-6; size: -; J: TRBJ2-5; D: TRBD2; DNA: TGTGCCAGCAGCTCCGGGACTAGCGGGGGGTACCAAGAGACCCAGTACTTC; CDR3: CASSSGTSGGYQETQYF
V: TRBV6-1; size: -; J: TRBJ1-5; D: TRBD1; DNA: TGTGCCAGCAGTGAAGAGGACAGGGGCAATCAGCCCCAGCATTTT; CDR3: CASSEEDRGNQPQHF
V: TRBV2; size: -; J: TRBJ2-3; D: -; DNA: TGTGCCAGCCGTATTACAGATACGCAGTATTTT; CDR3: CASRITDTQYF
V: TRBV6-5; size: -; J: TRBJ1-5; D: TRBD1; DNA: TGTGCCAGCAGTTCTGGGACAGGGAGTCAGCCCCAGCATTTT; CDR3: CASSSGTGSQPQHF
V: TRBV6-5; size: -; J: TRBJ1-1; D: -; DNA: TGTGCCAGCAGTTACTCTGGCTGGCGAGGAACTGAAGCTTTCTTT; CDR3: CASSYSGWRGTEAFF
V: TRBV7-8; size: -; J: TRBJ2-7; D: -; DNA: TGTGCCAGCAGCCTACCGGACAGCTACGAGCAGTACTTC; CDR3: CASSLPDSYEQYF
V: TRBV7-9; size: -; J: TRBJ1-2; D: -; DNA: TGTGCCAGCAGCTTACCGGCCACCCTCGGGGAGGATGGCTACACCTTC; CDR3: CASSLPATLGEDGYTF